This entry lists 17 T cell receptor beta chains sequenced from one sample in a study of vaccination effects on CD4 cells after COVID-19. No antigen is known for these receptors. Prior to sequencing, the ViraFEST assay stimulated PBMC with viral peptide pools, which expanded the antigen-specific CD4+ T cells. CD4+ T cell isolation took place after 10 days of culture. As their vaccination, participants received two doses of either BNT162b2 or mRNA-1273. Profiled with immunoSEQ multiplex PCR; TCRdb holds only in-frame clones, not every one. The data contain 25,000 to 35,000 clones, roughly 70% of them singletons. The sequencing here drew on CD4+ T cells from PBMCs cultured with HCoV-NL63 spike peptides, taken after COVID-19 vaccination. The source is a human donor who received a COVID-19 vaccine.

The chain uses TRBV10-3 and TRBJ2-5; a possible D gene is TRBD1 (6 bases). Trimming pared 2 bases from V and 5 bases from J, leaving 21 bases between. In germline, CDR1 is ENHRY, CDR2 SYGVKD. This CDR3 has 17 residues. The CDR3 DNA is TGTGCCATCAGTGAGGGACTCGGGACAACTAGGGTCGAGACCCAGTACTTC. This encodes CAISEGLGTTRVETQYF.

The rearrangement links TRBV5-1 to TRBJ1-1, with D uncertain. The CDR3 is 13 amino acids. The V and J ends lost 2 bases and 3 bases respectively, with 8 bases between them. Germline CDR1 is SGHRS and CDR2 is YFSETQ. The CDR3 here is CASSLDIYTEAFF. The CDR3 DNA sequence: TGCGCCAGCAGCTTAGACATCTACACTGAAGCTTTCTTT.

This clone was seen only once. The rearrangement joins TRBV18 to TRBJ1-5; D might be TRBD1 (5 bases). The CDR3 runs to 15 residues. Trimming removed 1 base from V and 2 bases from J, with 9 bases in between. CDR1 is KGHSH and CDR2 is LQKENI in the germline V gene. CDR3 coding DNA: TGTGCCAGCTCACCACAGGGGATCGGCAATCAGCCCCAGCATTTT. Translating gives CASSPQGIGNQPQHF.

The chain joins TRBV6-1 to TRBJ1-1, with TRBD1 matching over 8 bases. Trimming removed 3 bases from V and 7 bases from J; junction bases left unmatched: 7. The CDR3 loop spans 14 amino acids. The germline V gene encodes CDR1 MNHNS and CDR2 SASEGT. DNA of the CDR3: TGTGCCAGCAGTGATTACGGACAGGGCATTGAAGCTTTCTTT. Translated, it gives CASSDYGQGIEAFF.

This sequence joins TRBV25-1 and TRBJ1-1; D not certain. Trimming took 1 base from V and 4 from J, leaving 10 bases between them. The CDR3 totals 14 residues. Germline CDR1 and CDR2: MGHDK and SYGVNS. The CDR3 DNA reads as TGTGCCAGCAGTGAATGGCAGGTGAGCACTGAAGCTTTCTTT. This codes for CASSEWQVSTEAFF. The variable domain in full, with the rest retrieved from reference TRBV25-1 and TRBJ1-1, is EADIYQTPRYLVIGTGKKITLECSQTMGHDKMYWYQQDPGMELHLIHYSYGVNSTEKGDLSSESTVSRIRTEHFPLTLESARPSHTSQYLCASSEWQVSTEAFFGQGTRLTVV.

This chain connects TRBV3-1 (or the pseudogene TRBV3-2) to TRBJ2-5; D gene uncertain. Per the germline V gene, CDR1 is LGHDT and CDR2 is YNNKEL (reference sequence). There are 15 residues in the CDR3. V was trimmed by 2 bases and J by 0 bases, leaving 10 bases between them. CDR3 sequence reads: CASSQSRLYQETQYF. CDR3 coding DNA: TGTGCCAGCAGCCAAAGCCGTCTATACCAAGAGACCCAGTACTTC.

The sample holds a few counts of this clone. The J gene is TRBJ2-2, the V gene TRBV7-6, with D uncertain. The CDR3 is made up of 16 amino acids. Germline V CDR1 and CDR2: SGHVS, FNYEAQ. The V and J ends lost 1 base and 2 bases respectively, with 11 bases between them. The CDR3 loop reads CASSLGRLINTGELFF. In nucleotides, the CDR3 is TGTGCCAGCAGCTTAGGTCGGCTTATCAACACCGGGGAGCTGTTTTTT.

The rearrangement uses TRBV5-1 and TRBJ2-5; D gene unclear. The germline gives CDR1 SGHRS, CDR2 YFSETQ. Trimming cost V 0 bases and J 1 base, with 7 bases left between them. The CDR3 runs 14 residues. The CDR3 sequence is CASSLGNGQETQYF. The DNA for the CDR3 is TGCGCCAGCAGCTTGGGGAACGGCCAAGAGACCCAGTACTTC.

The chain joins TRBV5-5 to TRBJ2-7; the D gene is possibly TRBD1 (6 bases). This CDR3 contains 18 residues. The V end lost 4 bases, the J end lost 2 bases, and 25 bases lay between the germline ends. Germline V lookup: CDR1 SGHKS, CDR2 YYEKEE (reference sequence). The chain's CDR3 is CASSGSQYSGTYAYEQYF. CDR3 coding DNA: TGTGCCAGCAGCGGTTCCCAATACTCCGGGACATACGCCTACGAGCAGTACTTC.

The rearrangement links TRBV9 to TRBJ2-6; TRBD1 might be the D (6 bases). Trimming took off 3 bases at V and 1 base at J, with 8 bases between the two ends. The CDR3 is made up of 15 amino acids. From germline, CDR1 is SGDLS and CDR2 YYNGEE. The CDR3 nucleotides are TGTGCCAGCAGCGAGGGGGAGTCTGGGGCCAACGTCCTGACTTTC. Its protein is CASSEGESGANVLTF.

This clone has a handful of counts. DNA for the CDR3: TGTGCCAGCAGTGGCGGCAGCGAAGCTTTCTTT. Translated: CASSGGSEAFF. The chain has TRBV7-8 and TRBJ1-1; the D is unclear. The CDR3 totals 11 residues. V was trimmed by 6 bases and J by 8 bases, leaving 10 bases between them. Germline-derived CDR1 and CDR2 are SGHVS and FQNEAQ.

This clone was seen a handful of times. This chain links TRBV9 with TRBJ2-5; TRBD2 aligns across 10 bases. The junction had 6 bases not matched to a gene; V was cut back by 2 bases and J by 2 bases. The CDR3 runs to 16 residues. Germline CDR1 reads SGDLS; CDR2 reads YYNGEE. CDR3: CASSVSGGAGQETQYF. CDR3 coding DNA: TGTGCCAGCAGCGTGAGCGGGGGGGCAGGGCAAGAGACCCAGTACTTC.

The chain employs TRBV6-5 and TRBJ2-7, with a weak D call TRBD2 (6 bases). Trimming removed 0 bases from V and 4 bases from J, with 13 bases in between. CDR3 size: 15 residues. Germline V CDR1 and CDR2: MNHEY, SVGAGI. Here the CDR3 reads CASSYSAPGGYEQYF. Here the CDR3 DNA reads TGTGCCAGCAGTTACTCGGCGCCTGGGGGGTACGAGCAGTACTTC.

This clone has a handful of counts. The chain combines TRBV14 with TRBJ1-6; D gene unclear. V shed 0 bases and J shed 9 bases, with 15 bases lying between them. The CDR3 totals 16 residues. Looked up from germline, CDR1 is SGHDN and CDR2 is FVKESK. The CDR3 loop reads CASSQDRYMMGSPLHF. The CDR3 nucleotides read TGTGCCAGCAGCCAAGATAGATACATGATGGGTTCACCCCTCCACTTT. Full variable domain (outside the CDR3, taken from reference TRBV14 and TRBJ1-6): EAGVTQFPSHSVIEKGQTVTLRCDPISGHDNLYWYRRVMGKEIKFLLHFVKESKQDESGMPNNRFLAERTGGTYSTLKVQPAELEDSGVYFCASSQDRYMMGSPLHFGNGTRLTVT.

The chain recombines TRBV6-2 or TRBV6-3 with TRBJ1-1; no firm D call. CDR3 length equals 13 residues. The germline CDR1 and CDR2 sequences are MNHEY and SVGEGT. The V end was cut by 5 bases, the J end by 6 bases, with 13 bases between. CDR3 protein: CASSPSDVAEAFF. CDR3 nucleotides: TGTGCCAGCAGTCCATCTGATGTGGCTGAAGCTTTCTTT.

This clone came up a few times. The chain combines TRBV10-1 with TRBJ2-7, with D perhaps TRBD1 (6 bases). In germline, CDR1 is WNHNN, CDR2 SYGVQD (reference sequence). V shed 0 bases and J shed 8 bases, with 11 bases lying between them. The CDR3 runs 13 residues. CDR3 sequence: CASSESGQGKQYF. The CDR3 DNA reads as TGCGCCAGCAGTGAGTCGGGGCAGGGGAAGCAGTACTTC.

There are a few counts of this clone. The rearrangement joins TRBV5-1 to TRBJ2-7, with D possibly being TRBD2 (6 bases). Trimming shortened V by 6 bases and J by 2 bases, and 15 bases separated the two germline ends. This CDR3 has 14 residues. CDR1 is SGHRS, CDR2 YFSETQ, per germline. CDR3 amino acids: CASMDTGAPYEQYF. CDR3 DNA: TGCGCCAGCATGGATACGGGAGCCCCCTACGAGCAGTACTTC.